This T cell receptor beta chain derives from a study of response to subunit inactivated influenza vaccine. Study conclusions and caveats: Seasonal influenza vaccination, on each occasion, was suggested by the authors to recruit few new T cells.

Germline V CDR1 and CDR2: SQVTM, ANQGSEA. This CDR3 has 13 amino acids. Trimming stripped 5 bases from V and 0 bases from J, with 10 bases between. Comment on this clonotype: What it binds is not known.

TCRdb fed the RT-PCR reads into MiXCR, producing one record per CDR3 protein. This sample yields about 190,000 distinct CDR3 sequences, of which approximately 14% are seen a single time; about 26% belongs to the top ten. This clonotype originated in a man between 45 and 60 years old who received an inactivated influenza vaccine. The rearrangement links TRBV29-1 to TRBJ1-2; tentatively, D is TRBD1 (6 bases). This sample comprised CD8+ T cells sorted from PBMCs, obtained roughly 5 days after vaccination. CDR3 DNA: TGCAGCGTTCGGGACACCGCTAACTATGGCTACACCTTC. The encoded protein is CSVRDTANYGYTF. Filled out from reference TRBV29-1 and TRBJ1-2, the complete variable domain reads SAVISQKPSRDICQRGTSLTIQCQVDSQVTMMFWYRQQPGQSLTLIATANQGSEATYESGFVIDKFPISRPNLTFSTLTVSNMSPEDSSIYLCSVRDTANYGYTFGSGTRLTVV.